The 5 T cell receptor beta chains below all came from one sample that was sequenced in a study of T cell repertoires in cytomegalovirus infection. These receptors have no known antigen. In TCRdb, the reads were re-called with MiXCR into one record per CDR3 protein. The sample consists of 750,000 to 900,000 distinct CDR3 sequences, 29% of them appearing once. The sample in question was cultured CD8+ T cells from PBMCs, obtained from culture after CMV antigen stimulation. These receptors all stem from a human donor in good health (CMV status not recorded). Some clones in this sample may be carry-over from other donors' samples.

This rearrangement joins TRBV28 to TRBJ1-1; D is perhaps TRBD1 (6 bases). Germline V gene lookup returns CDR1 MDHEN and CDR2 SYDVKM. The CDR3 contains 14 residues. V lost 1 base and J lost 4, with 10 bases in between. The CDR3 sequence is CASSLSWGRTEAFF. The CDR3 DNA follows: TGTGCCAGCAGTTTATCGTGGGGGCGCACTGAAGCTTTCTTT.

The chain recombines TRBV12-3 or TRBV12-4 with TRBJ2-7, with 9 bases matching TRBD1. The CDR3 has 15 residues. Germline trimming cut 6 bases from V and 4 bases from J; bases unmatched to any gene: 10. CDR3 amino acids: CASRQIGQGKYEQYF. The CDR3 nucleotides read TGTGCCAGCAGACAGATAGGACAGGGGAAATACGAGCAGTACTTC.

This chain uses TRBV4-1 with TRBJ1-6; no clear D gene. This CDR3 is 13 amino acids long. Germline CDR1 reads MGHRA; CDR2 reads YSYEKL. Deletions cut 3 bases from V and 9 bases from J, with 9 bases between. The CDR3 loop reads CASSQEDLSPLHF. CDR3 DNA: TGCGCCAGCAGCCAGGAGGATCTTTCACCCCTCCACTTT.

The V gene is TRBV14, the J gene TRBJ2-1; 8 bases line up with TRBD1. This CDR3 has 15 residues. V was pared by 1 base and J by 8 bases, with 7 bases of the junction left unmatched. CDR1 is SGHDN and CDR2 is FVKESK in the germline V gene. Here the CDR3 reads CASSQGGQGIDEQFF. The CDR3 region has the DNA TGTGCCAGCAGCCAAGGAGGACAGGGTATCGATGAGCAGTTCTTC. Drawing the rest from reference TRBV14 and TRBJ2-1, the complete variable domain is EAGVTQFPSHSVIEKGQTVTLRCDPISGHDNLYWYRRVMGKEIKFLLHFVKESKQDESGMPNNRFLAERTGGTYSTLKVQPAELEDSGVYFCASSQGGQGIDEQFFGPGTRLTVL.

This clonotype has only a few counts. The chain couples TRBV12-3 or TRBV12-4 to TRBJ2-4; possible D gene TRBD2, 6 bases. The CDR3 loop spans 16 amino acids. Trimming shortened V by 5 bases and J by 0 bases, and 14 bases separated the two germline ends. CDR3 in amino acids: CASSLTGTLAKNIQYF. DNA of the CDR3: TGTGCCAGCAGTCTAACTGGGACTCTAGCCAAAAACATTCAGTACTTC.